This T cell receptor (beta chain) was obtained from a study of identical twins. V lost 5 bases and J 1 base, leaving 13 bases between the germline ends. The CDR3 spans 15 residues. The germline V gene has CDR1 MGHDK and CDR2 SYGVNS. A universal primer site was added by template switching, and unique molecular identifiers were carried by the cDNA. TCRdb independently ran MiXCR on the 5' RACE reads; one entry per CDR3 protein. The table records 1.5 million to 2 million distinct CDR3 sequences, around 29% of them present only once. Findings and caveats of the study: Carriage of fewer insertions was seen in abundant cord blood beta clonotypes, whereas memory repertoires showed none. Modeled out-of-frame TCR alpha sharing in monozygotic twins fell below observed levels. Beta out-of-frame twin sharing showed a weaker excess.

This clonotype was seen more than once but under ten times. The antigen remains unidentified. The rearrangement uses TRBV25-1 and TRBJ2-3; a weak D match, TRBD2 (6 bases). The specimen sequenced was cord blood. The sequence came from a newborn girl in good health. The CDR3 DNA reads TGTGCCAGCAGTTCACTAGCTCCCCGCACAGATACGCAGTATTTT. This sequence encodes CASSSLAPRTDTQYF.